This T cell receptor (beta chain) was captured by sequencing in a study of cytotoxic CD8 clonotypes in ibrutinib-treated CLL. Study as a whole: Approximately 25 partial and 2 complete responses; at median 68 months, approximately 14 remitted, about twelve progressed.

The protocol was immunoSEQ multiplex PCR, while the TCRdb copy is restricted to in-frame clones and leaves out a portion. The data contain fewer than 400,000 clones, about 61% of them singletons. Study outcomes and limitations: Stable or contracted on treatment, public clonotypes were also uncommon.

A note on this clone: The antigen remains undetermined.

CDR1 is SGHRS, CDR2 YFSETQ, per germline. The CDR3 spans 15 residues. V was pared by 4 bases and J by 4 bases, with 18 bases between. Cryopreserved PBMCs provided around 2.2 micrograms of genomic DNA for the TCR beta libraries. The material was PBMCs, obtained after 36 months of ibrutinib treatment. The receptor was isolated from a human donor with chronic lymphocytic leukemia. The rearrangement links TRBV5-1 to TRBJ2-7; D perhaps matches TRBD1 (6 bases). CDR3 bases: TGCGCCAGCAGCCAAAAACCGGGACATATTTACGAGCAGTACTTC. Its translation: CASSQKPGHIYEQYF. Complete variable domain (other parts from reference TRBV5-1 and TRBJ2-7): KAGVTQTPRYLIKTRGQQVTLSCSPISGHRSVSWYQQTPGQGLQFLFEYFSETQRNKGNFPGRFSGRQFSNSRSEMNVSTLELGDSALYLCASSQKPGHIYEQYFGPGTRLTVT.